These 26 T cell receptor beta chains were sequenced from one sample in a study of blood T cell repertoires in COVID-19. Repertoires were generated with immunoSEQ multiplex PCR, while TCRdb's copy carries only in-frame clones and drops some. There are more than 200,000 clones in the sample; over 75% occur only once, and 3.5% to 4.5% lies in the top ten. Sequenced: PBMCs or T cells enriched from blood (not recorded which). These receptors came from a man aged 25 to 40 with acute COVID-19.

The rearrangement links TRBV4-1 to TRBJ2-5; TRBD2 matches 10 bases. This CDR3 is 20 amino acids long. Trimming removed 2 bases from V and 2 bases from J; junction bases left unmatched: 17. From germline, CDR1 is MGHRA and CDR2 YSYEKL. DNA of the CDR3: TGCGCCAGCAGCCAACACCCTCTCTTCCAAGCGGGGGGGCCGCAAGAGACCCAGTACTTC. It codes for CASSQHPLFQAGGPQETQYF.

This clone showed up many times. The chain has TRBV4-1 and TRBJ2-3; D gene uncertain. V lost 0 bases and J lost 1, with 8 bases in between. CDR1 is MGHRA, CDR2 YSYEKL, per germline. There are 15 residues in the CDR3. CDR3: CASSQDITGTDTQYF. For the CDR3, the DNA is TGCGCCAGCAGCCAAGATATAACGGGCACAGATACGCAGTATTTT.

J is TRBJ2-2 and V is TRBV16; 7 bases line up with TRBD1. The ends lost 6 bases at V and 6 bases at J; junction bases unmatched: 7. This CDR3 contains 14 residues. Per germline, CDR1 KGHSY and CDR2 FQNENV. CDR3 DNA: TGTGCCAGCAGTCCGGGACAGACCTCCGGGGAGCTGTTTTTT. Translating it yields CASSPGQTSGELFF.

The chain has TRBV3-1 (or the pseudogene TRBV3-2) and TRBJ1-1, with D unresolved. Trimming removed 5 bases from V and 4 bases from J, with 14 bases in between. Germline CDR1 reads LGHDT; CDR2 reads YNNKEL (reference sequence). This CDR3 has 14 residues. The CDR3 DNA reads TGTGCCAGCAGCATCATCCACGGCGGCACTGAAGCTTTCTTT. This codes for CASSIIHGGTEAFF.

The rearrangement uses TRBV6-1 and TRBJ1-6; 9 nucleotides agree with TRBD1. The CDR3 runs 16 residues. With 3 bases clipped from V and 4 bases from J, the junction kept 4 bases outside the gene matches. Germline CDR1 is MNHNS and CDR2 is SASEGT. CDR3 loop: CASSEGDRVYNSPLHF. CDR3 sequence (DNA): TGTGCCAGCAGTGAGGGGGACAGGGTTTATAATTCACCCCTCCACTTT.

This chain connects TRBV5-6 to TRBJ2-1, with TRBD2 as a possible D gene (6 bases). This CDR3 is built from 17 residues. Trimming removed 4 bases from V and 4 bases from J, with 21 bases in between. The V gene's germline CDR1 is SGHDT and CDR2 YYEEEE. The CDR3 loop reads CASSPRTGGVPYNEQFF. CDR3 in DNA: TGTGCCAGCAGCCCCAGGACGGGCGGGGTCCCTTACAATGAGCAGTTCTTC.

V usage is TRBV19 and J usage is TRBJ2-7, with 8 bases fitting TRBD2. The V and J ends lost 7 bases and 2 bases, in that order; junction bases with no gene match: 7. CDR3 length: 14 amino acids. In germline, CDR1 is LNHDA, CDR2 SQIVND (reference sequence). The DNA for the CDR3 is TGTGCCAGTAATTCAGGGACTAGAACCTACGAGCAGTACTTC. This sequence encodes CASNSGTRTYEQYF. Looking up the rest from reference TRBV19 and TRBJ2-7 gives the full variable domain: DGGITQSPKYLFRKEGQNVTLSCEQNLNHDAMYWYRQDPGQGLRLIYYSQIVNDFQKGDIAEGYSVSREKKESFPLTVTSAQKNPTAFYLCASNSGTRTYEQYFGPGTRLTVT.

This chain joins TRBV28 and TRBJ2-1, with D possibly being TRBD2 (7 bases). From germline, CDR1 is MDHEN and CDR2 SYDVKM. Trimming left V 4 bases short and J 9 bases short, with 10 bases between. The CDR3 runs to 12 residues. The chain's CDR3 is CASSWGGREQFF. CDR3 DNA sequence: TGTGCCAGCAGTTGGGGGGGGCGTGAGCAGTTCTTC.

This clone has a handful of counts. The chain couples TRBV3-1 (or the pseudogene TRBV3-2) to TRBJ2-4; a weak D match, TRBD1 (5 bases). Germline CDR1 reads LGHDT; CDR2 reads YNNKEL (reference sequence). This CDR3 contains 16 residues. V dropped 4 bases and J dropped 0 bases, with 13 bases sitting between them. This chain's CDR3 is CASSPGAMVAKNIQYF. DNA of the CDR3: TGTGCCAGCAGCCCTGGGGCGATGGTAGCCAAAAACATTCAGTACTTC.

This clone was recorded only once. J is TRBJ1-6 and V is TRBV30, with 9 nucleotides matching TRBD1. The ends lost 4 bases at V and 7 bases at J; junction bases unmatched: 8. This CDR3 region has 15 residues. Germline CDR1 is GTSNPN and CDR2 is SVGIG (reference sequence). CDR3 sequence reads: CAWTFRDRDNSPLHF. As DNA, the CDR3 is TGTGCCTGGACATTCCGGGACAGGGACAATTCACCCCTCCACTTT.

This clone came up once. The CDR3 is CASSSQGLEAFF. The CDR3 DNA is TGTGCCAGCAGTTCACAGGGGTTAGAAGCTTTCTTT. The chain recombines TRBV25-1 with TRBJ1-1; 7 nucleotides match TRBD1. Trimming removed 5 bases from V and 8 bases from J; junction bases left unmatched: 5. Germline CDR1 reads MGHDK; CDR2 reads SYGVNS. This CDR3 contains 12 residues. The variable domain in full, with the rest retrieved from reference TRBV25-1 and TRBJ1-1, is EADIYQTPRYLVIGTGKKITLECSQTMGHDKMYWYQQDPGMELHLIHYSYGVNSTEKGDLSSESTVSRIRTEHFPLTLESARPSHTSQYLCASSSQGLEAFFGQGTRLTVV.

The chain joins TRBV5-4 to TRBJ1-1; 9 bases map to TRBD1. The junction had 6 bases not matched to a gene; V was cut back by 4 bases and J by 5 bases. The germline V gene encodes CDR1 SGHNT and CDR2 YYREEE (reference sequence). This CDR3 has 14 amino acids. The CDR3 region has the DNA TGTGCCAGCAGCCCGCCCGGGACAGGGACTGAAGCTTTCTTT. It translates to CASSPPGTGTEAFF. Full variable domain (missing parts from reference TRBV5-4 and TRBJ1-1): ETGVTQSPTHLIKTRGQQVTLRCSSQSGHNTVSWYQQALGQGPQFIFQYYREEENGRGNFPPRFSGLQFPNYSSELNVNALELDDSALYLCASSPPGTGTEAFFGQGTRLTVV.

The chain employs TRBV2 and TRBJ2-7; 10 nucleotides line up with TRBD1. CDR1 is SNHLY and CDR2 is FYNNEI in the germline V gene. V was pared by 6 bases and J by 2 bases, with 7 bases of the junction left unmatched. The CDR3 is 15 residues long. The CDR3 sequence: CASSPDRGRPYEQYF. DNA of the CDR3: TGTGCCAGCAGCCCCGACAGGGGGCGACCCTACGAGCAGTACTTC.

J is TRBJ1-4 and V is TRBV7-2, with D uncertain. The CDR3 is 16 amino acids. Germline values: CDR1 SGHTA, CDR2 FQGNSA. Trimming cost V 3 bases and J 0 bases, with 11 bases left between them. The CDR3 nucleotides read TGTGCCAGCAGCTTGCAGAATCCCGCAACTAATGAAAAACTGTTTTTT. Its protein product is CASSLQNPATNEKLFF.

The V and J genes are TRBV5-4 and TRBJ2-2; 8 bases are shared with TRBD2. The junction had 5 bases not matched to a gene; V was cut back by 3 bases and J by 7 bases. The CDR3 covers 14 residues. Germline values: CDR1 SGHNT, CDR2 YYREEE (reference sequence). The CDR3 coding sequence is TGTGCCAGCAGCTCGGGGGGGCCGAACGGGGAGCTGTTTTTT. It translates to CASSSGGPNGELFF.

J is TRBJ1-1 and V is TRBV13, with D perhaps TRBD1 (6 bases). Per germline, CDR1 PRHDT and CDR2 FYEKMQ (reference sequence). V was shortened by 0 bases and J by 10 bases, with 12 bases between the two germline ends. CDR3 length equals 13 residues. The CDR3 nucleotides are TGTGCCAGCAGCTTAGGAAGGACAGTTGGAGCTTTCTTT. Translation: CASSLGRTVGAFF.

The chain has TRBV19 and TRBJ1-1; no firm D call. CDR3 length: 15 amino acids. In germline, CDR1 is LNHDA, CDR2 SQIVND (reference sequence). V lost 3 bases to trimming and J lost 2 bases, with 13 bases between them. The CDR3 spells CASSIALAENTEAFF. In nucleotides, the CDR3 is TGTGCCAGTAGTATCGCCCTGGCAGAAAACACTGAAGCTTTCTTT.

The chain couples TRBV5-5 to TRBJ2-7; D remains unclear. Germline values: CDR1 SGHKS, CDR2 YYEKEE (reference sequence). This CDR3 spans 14 amino acids. V lost 0 bases, J lost 2 bases, and 9 bases lay in between. CDR3 sequence: CASSLATFPYEQYF. CDR3 in DNA: TGTGCCAGCAGCTTGGCTACCTTCCCCTACGAGCAGTACTTC.

This chain links TRBV10-3 with TRBJ1-6; 7 positions match TRBD1. V shed 5 bases and J 5 bases; nucleotides not matched to a gene: 3. This CDR3 has 14 amino acids. The germline V gene has CDR1 ENHRY and CDR2 SYGVKD. The CDR3 DNA reads as TGTGCCATCAGTCGACAGGGTGATAATTCACCCCTCCACTTT. It codes for CAISRQGDNSPLHF.

The chain employs TRBV2 and TRBJ2-1; D might be TRBD1 (6 bases). V lost 6 bases, J lost 3 bases, and 15 bases lay in between. Germline V gene sequence: CDR1 SNHLY, CDR2 FYNNEI. The CDR3 length is 15 residues. The CDR3 bases are TGTGCCAGCAGCGCCACAGGGATAGGCTACAATGAGCAGTTCTTC. Translated, it gives CASSATGIGYNEQFF.

The chain joins TRBV5-4 to TRBJ1-2; D might be TRBD1 (5 bases). Deletions cut 4 bases from V and 2 bases from J, with 12 bases between. The germline gives CDR1 SGHNT, CDR2 YYREEE (reference sequence). The CDR3 runs to 14 residues. The CDR3 nucleotides read TGTGCCAGCAGCGGCGGGACGGGGAACTATGGCTACACCTTC. Translated, it gives CASSGGTGNYGYTF. The variable domain in full, with the rest retrieved from reference TRBV5-4 and TRBJ1-2, is ETGVTQSPTHLIKTRGQQVTLRCSSQSGHNTVSWYQQALGQGPQFIFQYYREEENGRGNFPPRFSGLQFPNYSSELNVNALELDDSALYLCASSGGTGNYGYTFGSGTRLTVV.

The rearrangement joins TRBV6-6 to TRBJ1-2; unclear D gene. Germline CDR1 reads MNHNY; CDR2 reads SVGAGI (reference sequence). This CDR3 has 15 residues. V was clipped by 0 bases and J by 2 bases, with 10 bases between them. The CDR3 is CASSYSFQINYGYTF. DNA of the CDR3: TGTGCCAGCAGTTACTCGTTCCAGATCAACTATGGCTACACCTTC.

CDR3 DNA sequence: TGTGCCAGCAGCTTATCCACGAGCGACTCTGGAAACACCATATATTTT. The encoded protein is CASSLSTSDSGNTIYF. The rearrangement joins TRBV11-2 to TRBJ1-3; D ambiguous. The germline gives CDR1 SGHAT, CDR2 FQNNGV. Trimming removed 2 bases at V and 0 bases at J, with 11 bases between. The CDR3 totals 16 residues.

About this clone itself: The same CDR3 arises from other DNA sequences in this sample as well. The rearrangement uses TRBV9 and TRBJ2-5, with a weak D call TRBD1 (7 bases). V was pared by 0 bases and J by 1 base, with 10 bases between. CDR1 and CDR2 (germline): SGDLS, YYNGEE. The CDR3 is 15 amino acids. The CDR3 DNA is TGTGCCAGCAGCGTAGGACAGGGACTCCAAGAGACCCAGTACTTC. It is translated as CASSVGQGLQETQYF.

This rearrangement joins TRBV5-1 to TRBJ2-1; tentatively, D is TRBD2 (6 bases). V was shortened by 5 bases and J by 1 base, with 13 bases between the two germline ends. This CDR3 comprises 15 residues. Per the germline V gene, CDR1 is SGHRS and CDR2 is YFSETQ. CDR3: CASSLTSSSYNEQFF. The CDR3 DNA is TGCGCCAGCAGTTTGACTAGTTCTTCCTACAATGAGCAGTTCTTC.

This chain uses TRBV27 with TRBJ2-3, with D perhaps matching TRBD2 (7 bases). V shed 2 bases and J shed 7 bases, with 16 bases lying between them. CDR3 length equals 15 residues. Germline V gene data show CDR1 as MNHEY and CDR2 as SMNVEV (reference sequence). CDR3 nucleotides: TGTGCCAGCAGTTTAGACGGGGGGCGGATGAATACGCAGTATTTT. It translates to CASSLDGGRMNTQYF.